Within the sample, the clone carrying this T cell receptor (beta chain) is medium-sized. CD25-based Treg depletion was applied to purified naive CD4+ T cells. Constant-region reverse primers amplified full-length variable regions, followed by semi-nested Nested Universal Primer A PCR. TCRdb independently ran MiXCR on the 5' RACE reads; one entry per CDR3 protein. This table holds 40,000 to 65,000 distinct CDR3 sequences, around 24% found once. The sample comprised tumor-infiltrating naive CD4+ T cells sorted from the breast tumor. Indicated subset: naive CD4+ T cells, CD4+CD45RA+CD25-. The clonotype originates from a female donor with breast cancer.

In nucleotides, the CDR3 is TGTGCCAGCAGCTTTTCCAACTATGGCTACACCTTC. Its protein product is CASSFSNYGYTF. The V gene is TRBV7-2, the J gene TRBJ1-2; D gene unclear. Germline lookup yields CDR1 SGHTA and CDR2 FQGNSA. This CDR3 is 12 amino acids long. Trimming pared 3 bases from V and 2 bases from J, leaving 4 bases between.